This T cell receptor (beta chain) was sequenced during a study of blood T cells in healthy people across ages. The sample, about 9.2 milliliters of peripheral blood, was drawn from each donor. This clonotype was counted once. Germline V gene lookup returns CDR1 MNHNY and CDR2 SVGAGI (reference sequence). This CDR3 is 15 amino acids long. The V end was cut by 2 bases, the J end by 8 bases, with 18 bases between. For the second PCR, which ran for about 6 to 11 cycles, a sample-barcoded 5' primer and a J-beta primer mix were used. A single record per CDR3 protein comes from TCRdb applying MiXCR to the 5' RACE reads. The table records roughly 1.4 million distinct CDR3 sequences, roughly 64% of them present only once.

The chain is built from TRBV6-6 and TRBJ2-5; D is perhaps TRBD2 (5 bases). This receptor was identified in a man aged 18 to 29 in good health. Source material: blood. CDR3: CASSYRVEGKGTQYF. CDR3 coding DNA: TGTGCCAGCAGTTACCGGGTTGAGGGTAAAGGTACCCAGTACTTC.